This TCR beta chain was recorded in a study of PD-L1 blockade in urothelial cancer (dated by TCRdb to 2017 to 2019). The study in broad terms: Therapy was started in the mid-2010s for all patients, and atezolizumab 1,200 mg was administered intravenously every 3 weeks. About 90% of the roughly 29 patients were identified as males with urothelial cancer of bladder origin, and a prior smoking history was reported by 18 of 29 patients. An ECOG performance status of 0 or 1 was recorded for the patients, and 0 to 3 prior chemotherapy regimens had been received by the patients. Blood samples were analyzed at 3 weeks after treatment start (second dose) and at 6 weeks after treatment start. Blood samples gave a median of approximately 150,000 T cells and roughly 83,000 unique TCRs, with a median clonality of 0.080. The study, an exploratory multi-omic analysis, examined somatic, immune and clinical correlates of response to PD-L1 blockade with atezolizumab in urothelial cancer. TCR sequencing covered pretreatment tumor samples and matched, serially collected peripheral blood taken before and after atezolizumab treatment. Progression-free survival longer than 6 months counted as durable clinical benefit, and TCR features were additionally tested against both progression-free and overall survival. In the same patients who had TCR sequencing, pretreatment tumors also underwent whole exome sequencing and RNA sequencing. Several patients achieved durable clinical benefit and about 22 did not. Pretreatment blood TCR-seq was available for around 29 patients, at least one posttreatment blood collection was obtained for some 24 patients, and tumor TCR-seq was available for some 24 patients. Paper-wide results and their limitations: Improved progression-free and overall survival was associated with having pretreatment peripheral blood TCR clonality below the median. Because the sample size was small (n ≈ 30) and many of the analyses were exploratory, the results are meant to be hypothesis-generating. At 3 weeks after the start of treatment, tumor-associated TCR clones in peripheral blood had expanded more in patients with durable benefit (n of about 22, p = 0.022).

A word on this clone: Its antigen is not yet known. Base quality data are lacking; no much larger clone is found one base away.

Synthetic TCR analog templates were spiked into each PCR to estimate absolute template abundance from read counts. The immunoSEQ assay was used to amplify TCRbeta CDR3 regions from genomic DNA with bias-controlled V and J gene primers. Rearranged TCRbeta segments were sequenced at approximately 20X coverage. From the authors' description of their analysis: Clustering was used to correct sequencing errors, and CDR3s were annotated against IMGT so that V, D and J genes could be assigned. Downstream analyses used only productive TCRbeta rearrangements, leaving out any out-of-frame or stop-codon sequences. Clonality was calculated as one minus the Shannon entropy normalized by the log of the number of unique productive sequences. Clones differing between time points or between blood and tumor were identified by Fisher's exact test with Benjamini-Hochberg correction at adjusted p below 0.01. In its TCRdb copy, this immuneACCESS table keeps in-frame sequences only and misses some clones. Where compared with another copy, unresolved V genes explain less than half of these, and the others have no known cause. The V and J calls and the clone size are those of that table, but D and trimming were determined from the DNA. The sample contains 30,000 to 40,000 clones, approximately 89% of them found a single time. The ten largest clones take up about 10% of the sample.

This sample's time point label indicates: pretreatment peripheral blood. A cohort of some 29 patients with locally advanced or metastatic urothelial carcinoma, treated at Memorial Sloan Kettering on a trial protocol, was included. Peripheral blood mononuclear cells were collected from each patient pretreatment and during treatment, giving between 1 and 8 total time points per patient. The Qiagen DNeasy Blood extraction kit was used to purify genomic DNA from total PBMCs and tumor samples. PBMCs were collected pretreatment and during treatment, and were isolated and stored as previously described. Clipping removes 7 bases from V and 5 bases from J, with 10 as the unmatched junction base count. Inclusive of the bounding cysteine and phenylalanine, the CDR3 is 15 residues long. The entry retains the CDR3 DNA only, 45 bases that are in frame from base 1. CDR1 and CDR2 are read off the germline V gene as SNHLY and FYNNEI.

The sequencing used PBMCs, collected around atezolizumab (anti-PD-L1) treatment. Here the chain combines TRBV2 and TRBJ2-5; TRBD2 lines up with 10 middle nucleotides. The TCR comes from a woman aged 55 to 70 with urothelial cancer. The nucleotide sequence reads as follows: TGTGCCAGCACGGGACTAGCGTCCCCGAGGGAGACCCAGTACTTC. Translation gives CASTGLASPRETQYF.